This T cell receptor beta chain was recovered during a study of regulatory T cells in long-lasting Graves disease. Whole-study findings and limits: Persistent patients had a count of shared public clonotypes (2,741) that exceeded that of new patients (approximately 920). Persistent Graves' patients showed a TCR diversity that was lower than that of newly diagnosed ones.

Time point: persistent/refractory GD, antithyroid drugs over 5 years with positive TRAb. Scientists built the TCR library using RNA that was extracted from PBMCs. Roughly 8.2-milliliter peripheral blood samples went into EDTA tubes. There are 15 residues in the CDR3. V was clipped by 2 bases and J by 3 bases, with 15 bases between them. Germline values: CDR1 SGHRS, CDR2 YFSETQ. Relying on iRepertoire HTBI primers and Arm-PCR of CDR3 regions, the team built TCR beta libraries. TCRdb reanalysed the multiplex PCR reads using MiXCR and keeps one entry per CDR3 protein. The repertoire has fewer than 400,000 distinct CDR3 sequences, around a fifth of them found once; the top ten carry roughly 27%. This clonotype has only a few counts. Its antigen is currently unknown.

This chain connects TRBV5-1 to TRBJ2-7; D is possibly TRBD1 or TRBD2 (5 bases each). Sequencing used peripheral blood mononuclear cells (PBMCs), obtained when the disease was refractory, from a patient treated with antithyroid drugs. This TCR came from a female donor with Graves disease. The DNA for the CDR3 is TGCGCCAGCAGCTTAAACTCGGGACCGGTCTACGAGCAGTACTTC. It is translated as CASSLNSGPVYEQYF.